This note documents a single TCR beta chain sequence. Antigen unknown. This sample was taken from a study of T cell responses to AZD1222 COVID-19 vaccine. Across the study: Recipients boosted at about 4 weeks or about 12 weeks are pooled.

Study-level points and caveats: Among the donors, most were white British and more were female, and clonal diversity was possibly underestimated. When two AZD1222 doses had been given, Spike-specific TCR breadth and depth rose.

This CDR3 has 15 amino acids. Trimming pared 4 bases from V and 3 bases from J, leaving 17 bases between. Germline-derived CDR1 and CDR2 are SGHTS and YDEGEE. Produced via immunoSEQ multiplex PCR; TCRdb's table is partial and in-frame only. The data contain under 150,000 clones, about 92% of them seen just once; the ten biggest clones take up roughly 5%. The chain joins TRBV5-8 to TRBJ2-7, with a tentative D call TRBD2 (6 bases). The sequencing used peripheral blood, collected on day 0 of AZD1222 vaccination. The origin of this receptor is an adult in good health. CDR3 protein: CASSRRRRENYEQYF. The CDR3 DNA is TGTGCCAGCAGCCGGAGGAGGAGGGAGAACTACGAGCAGTACTTC.